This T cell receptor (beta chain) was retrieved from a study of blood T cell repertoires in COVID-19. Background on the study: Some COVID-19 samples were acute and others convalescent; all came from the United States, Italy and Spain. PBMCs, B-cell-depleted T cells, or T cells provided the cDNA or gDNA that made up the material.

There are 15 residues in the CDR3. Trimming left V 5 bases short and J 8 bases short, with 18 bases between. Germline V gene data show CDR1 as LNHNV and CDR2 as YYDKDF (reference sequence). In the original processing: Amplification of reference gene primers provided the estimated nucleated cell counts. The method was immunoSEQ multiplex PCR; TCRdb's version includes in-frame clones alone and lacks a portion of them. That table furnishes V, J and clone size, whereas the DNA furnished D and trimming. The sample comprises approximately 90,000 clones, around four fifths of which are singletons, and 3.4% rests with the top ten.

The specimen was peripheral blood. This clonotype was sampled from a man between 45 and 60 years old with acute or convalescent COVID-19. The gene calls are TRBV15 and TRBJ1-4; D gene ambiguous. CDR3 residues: CATSPEGIVGEKLFF. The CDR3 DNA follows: TGTGCCACCAGCCCAGAGGGCATTGTTGGGGAAAAACTGTTTTTT.